This T cell receptor beta chain was sequenced in a study of beta chain features in type 1 diabetes. Study-level background: Comparable age, gender and cell yields were observed in patients relative to healthy donors.

Using CD45RO/CCR7/CD25/CD127/CD95/CD27, CD4+ naive, central memory, regulatory and stem cell-like memory cells were sorted. This clone was seen more than once but under ten times. Its target is unknown. Overall study results and limits: Compared to healthy donors, patients appeared to have naive, central memory and Treg TCRB repertoires that were more alike. TCRB CDR3s from Type 1 diabetes patients were moderately but significantly shorter in all four CD4+ subsets.

The study reverse transcribed the entire isolated RNA, so it sequenced expressed TCRB transcripts. Method: immunoSEQ multiplex PCR; TCRdb's copy keeps in-frame clones and lacks some. The profile covers around 360,000 clones, with 10% to 15% appearing a single time and about 0.01% taken by the ten largest. This receptor was taken from a woman aged 18 to 35 with type 1 diabetes. Sample: naive CD4+ T cells from blood.

The CDR3 loop reads CSVQGLYEQYF. Here the CDR3 DNA reads TGCAGCGTACAGGGTTTATACGAGCAGTACTTC. V is TRBV29-1 and J is TRBJ2-7, with D possibly matching TRBD1 (6 bases). Germline loops: CDR1 SQVTM, CDR2 ANQGSEA. This CDR3 is built from 11 residues. The ends were cut back, 6 bases at V and 4 bases at J, with 10 bases in the middle.